This TCR beta chain was sequenced in a study of blood T cell repertoires in COVID-19. Looking at the study overall: Samples taken during acute and convalescent COVID-19 were collected in the United States, Italy and Spain.

The V and J ends lost 3 bases and 2 bases respectively, with 10 bases between them. The CDR3 has 14 amino acids. Germline lookup yields CDR1 SGHAT and CDR2 FQNNGV. In the study's own analysis: How many nucleated cells were present was estimated from reference gene primer amplification. Clones were read by immunoSEQ multiplex PCR, and TCRdb kept only the in-frame ones, dropping some. V and J calls plus clone size are reproduced from that table; the DNA served to infer D and trimming. The data show approximately 250,000 clones, approximately 85% seen once. Patients in Seattle were enrolled during active infection, then followed longitudinally.

This rearrangement joins TRBV11-2 to TRBJ1-2; D is unresolved. Sequenced: peripheral blood. This clonotype was obtained from an elderly woman with COVID-19, enrolled during active disease. CDR3 coding DNA: TGTGCCAGCAGCTTGCCACCACTAAACTATGGCTACACCTTC. Translation gives CASSLPPLNYGYTF.